This TCR beta chain was documented in a study of response to subunit inactivated influenza vaccine. This clonotype showed up just a few times. Its target is unknown. The study's findings and limits: Each seasonal flu vaccination may recruit only limited new T cells, authors suggested.

In TCRdb, the RT-PCR reads were re-called with MiXCR into one record per CDR3 protein. The table lists approximately 230,000 distinct CDR3 sequences, 10% to 15% of them singletons. Trimming left V 2 bases short and J 1 base short, with 7 bases between. The CDR3 is 14 amino acids. The receptor was isolated from a man in his fifties or sixties who received an inactivated influenza vaccine. Sequenced material: non-naive T cells sorted from PBMCs, taken 14 days before vaccination. The chain links TRBV12-3 or TRBV12-4 to TRBJ2-3; unclear D gene. The CDR3 is CASSLSLRTDTQYF. The CDR3 DNA follows: TGTGCCAGCAGTTTATCCTTACGCACAGATACGCAGTATTTT.